This TCR beta chain derives from a study of cytomegalovirus exposure and HLA in healthy donors. Study-wide findings and caveats: Analyzed later, most CMV-associated TCR beta chains appeared HLA-restricted.

As to this clone: Antigen specificity is unknown.

The PCR used 60 Vbeta and 13 Jbeta primers. Clones were read by immunoSEQ multiplex PCR, and TCRdb kept only the in-frame ones, dropping some. The sample consists of roughly 130,000 clones, about four fifths of them appearing once. The TCR comes from a man aged 30-40 years in good health and CMV-seronegative. Input material: PBMCs.

The CDR3 sequence: CASSTRGPENIQYF. The CDR3 DNA reads TGTGCCAGCAGCACCAGGGGGCCTGAGAACATTCAGTACTTC. This rearrangement joins TRBV7-9 to TRBJ2-4, with 8 bases that match TRBD1. V was pared by 5 bases and J by 7 bases, with 7 bases of the junction left unmatched. Germline CDR1 is SEHNR and CDR2 is FQNEAQ (reference sequence). This CDR3 is built from 14 residues.